This T cell receptor beta chain was identified during a study of T cell repertoires in cytomegalovirus infection. Study summary: CMV infection together with matching HLA type was indicated by public TCR beta signatures. Study results and limitations: The study found HLA-C-restricted CMV-specific TCR beta clonotypes dominating the ex vivo response. Totalled public TCR beta family frequency picked out people who carried CMV plus the relevant HLA.

With respect to this clonotype: Its antigen is unknown.

From germline, CDR1 is DFQATT and CDR2 SNEGSKA (reference sequence). Trimming removed 3 bases from V and 7 bases from J, with 25 bases in between. There are 17 residues in the CDR3. TCRdb reanalysed the reads using MiXCR and keeps one entry per CDR3 protein. The data contain 450,000 to 550,000 distinct CDR3 sequences, roughly 42% of them singletons. This chain joins TRBV20-1 and TRBJ2-1; D unresolved. Sequencing used cultured PBMCs, obtained from culture after CMV antigen stimulation. The clonotype was recovered from a human donor in good health (CMV status not recorded). Some clones in this sample may be carry-over from other donors' samples. The CDR3 protein is CSARLNTWSHPRNEQFF. The CDR3 DNA reads TGCAGTGCTAGGCTCAATACTTGGTCCCACCCCAGGAATGAGCAGTTCTTC.